Shown below are 3 T cell receptor beta chains from a single sample sequenced in a study of T cells in Graves' hyperthyroidism and ophthalmopathy. Amplified TCR beta CDR3 regions derived from RNA transcripts. Carried out on the TCR CDR3, a first-round RT-PCR used the HTBI primer set. TCRdb re-called the multiplex PCR reads through MiXCR, storing one row per CDR3 protein. This table has about 540,000 distinct CDR3 sequences, approximately 44% appearing once. Sequencing was done on a sample of peripheral blood or thyroid tissue (not recorded which). The origin of the receptors is a woman aged 18-35 years with Graves' hyperthyroidism.

This chain uses TRBV7-3 with TRBJ1-1; unclear D gene. The germline gives CDR1 SGHTA, CDR2 FQGTGA. The CDR3 has 13 residues. V lost 7 bases and J lost 8, with 17 bases in between. Written as DNA, the CDR3 is TGTGCCAGCACTCGCGGGGATTCCGTGGAAGCTTTCTTT. Residues: CASTRGDSVEAFF.

This chain connects TRBV7-4 to TRBJ1-5, with TRBD1 matching 9 bases. CDR1 and CDR2 from the germline V gene are SGHVT and SQSDAQ. J gave up 4 bases and V 5 bases, and 6 bases lay outside the gene matches. The CDR3 has 15 residues. This CDR3 is CASSQSQGANQPQHF. CDR3 DNA: TGTGCCAGCAGCCAATCACAGGGGGCAAATCAGCCCCAGCATTTT.

This chain uses TRBV7-9 with TRBJ2-7; TRBD2 matches 9 bases. This CDR3 is built from 15 residues. V shed 4 bases and J 7 bases; nucleotides not matched to a gene: 11. The germline CDR1 and CDR2 sequences are SEHNR and FQNEAQ (reference sequence). Here the CDR3 reads CASSYTAGGPWEQYF. The CDR3 DNA reads TGTGCCAGCAGCTATACGGCGGGAGGGCCGTGGGAGCAGTACTTC.